This TCR beta chain was identified during a study of technical replicates of blood from several donors. This clone came up once. Clones were read by immunoSEQ multiplex PCR, and TCRdb kept only the in-frame ones, dropping some. The sample lists 65,000 to 90,000 clones, 75% to 95% occurring once. The CDR3 sequence is 14 residues long. The V end was cut by 6 bases, the J end by 0 bases, with 9 bases between. Germline V lookup: CDR1 MDHEN, CDR2 SYDVKM. V and J are TRBV28 and TRBJ1-5, with a possible D match to TRBD1 (6 bases). The source of this sequence is a human donor in good health. Sequenced sample: T cells isolated from PBMCs. DNA for the CDR3: TGTGCCAGCAGCTCCAGGGGTAGCAATCAGCCCCAGCATTTT. It encodes CASSSRGSNQPQHF.